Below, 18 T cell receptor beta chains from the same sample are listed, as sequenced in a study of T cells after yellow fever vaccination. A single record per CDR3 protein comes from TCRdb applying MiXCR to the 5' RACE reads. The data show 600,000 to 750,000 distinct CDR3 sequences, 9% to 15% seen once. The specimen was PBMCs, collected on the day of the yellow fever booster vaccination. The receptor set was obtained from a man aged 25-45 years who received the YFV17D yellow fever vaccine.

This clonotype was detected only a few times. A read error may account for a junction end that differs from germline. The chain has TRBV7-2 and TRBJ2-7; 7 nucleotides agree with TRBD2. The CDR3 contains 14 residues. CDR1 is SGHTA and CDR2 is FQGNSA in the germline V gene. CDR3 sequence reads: CASTLWGGGNEQYF. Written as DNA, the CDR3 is TGTGCCAGCACCTTATGGGGGGGTGGCAACGAGCAGTACTTC.

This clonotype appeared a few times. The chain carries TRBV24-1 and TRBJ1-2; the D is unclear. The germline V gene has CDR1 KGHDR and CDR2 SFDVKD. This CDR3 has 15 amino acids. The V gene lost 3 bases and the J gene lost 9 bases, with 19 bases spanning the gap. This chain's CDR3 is CATSDERPGQVSYTF. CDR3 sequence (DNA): TGTGCCACCAGTGATGAACGGCCAGGCCAGGTTAGCTACACCTTC.

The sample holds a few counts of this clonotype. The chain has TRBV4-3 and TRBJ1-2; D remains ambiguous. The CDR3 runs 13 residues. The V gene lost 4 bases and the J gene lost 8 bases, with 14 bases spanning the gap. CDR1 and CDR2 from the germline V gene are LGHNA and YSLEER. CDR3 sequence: CASSPNSRWGYTF. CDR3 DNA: TGCGCCAGCAGCCCTAACAGTCGGTGGGGCTACACCTTC.

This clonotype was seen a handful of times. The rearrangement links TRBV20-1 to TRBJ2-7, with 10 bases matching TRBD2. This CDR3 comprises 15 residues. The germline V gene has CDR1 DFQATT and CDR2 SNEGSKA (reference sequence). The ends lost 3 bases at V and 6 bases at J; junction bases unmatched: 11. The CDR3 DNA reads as TGCAGTGCTAGCCGAGATAGCGGGAGGACGAGCGAGCAGTACTTC. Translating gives CSASRDSGRTSEQYF.

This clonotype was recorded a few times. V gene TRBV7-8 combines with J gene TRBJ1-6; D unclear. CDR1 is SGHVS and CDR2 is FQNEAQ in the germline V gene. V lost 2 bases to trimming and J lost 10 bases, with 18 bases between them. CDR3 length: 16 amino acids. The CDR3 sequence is CASSLLVPPAPSPLHF. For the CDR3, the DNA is TGTGCCAGCAGCTTATTAGTACCGCCAGCCCCCTCACCCCTCCACTTT.

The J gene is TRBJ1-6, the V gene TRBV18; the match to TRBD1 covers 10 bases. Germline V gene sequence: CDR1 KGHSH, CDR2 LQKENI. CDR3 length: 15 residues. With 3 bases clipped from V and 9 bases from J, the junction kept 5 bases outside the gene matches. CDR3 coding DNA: TGTGCCAGCTCACCGGGGACAGGGGTTGGTTCACCCCTCCACTTT. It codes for CASSPGTGVGSPLHF.

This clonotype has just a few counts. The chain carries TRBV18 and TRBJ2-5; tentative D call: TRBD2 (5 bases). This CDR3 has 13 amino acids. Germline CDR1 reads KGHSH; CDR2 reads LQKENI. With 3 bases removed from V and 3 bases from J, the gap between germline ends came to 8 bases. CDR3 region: CASSPLGEETQYF. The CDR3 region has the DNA TGTGCCAGCTCACCGCTCGGGGAAGAGACCCAGTACTTC.

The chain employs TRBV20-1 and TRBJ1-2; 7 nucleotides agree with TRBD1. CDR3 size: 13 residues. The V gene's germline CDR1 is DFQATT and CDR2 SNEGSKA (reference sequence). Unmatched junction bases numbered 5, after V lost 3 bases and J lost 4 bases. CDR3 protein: CSARDTGAYGYTF. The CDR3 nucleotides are TGCAGTGCTAGGGATACAGGGGCCTATGGCTACACCTTC.

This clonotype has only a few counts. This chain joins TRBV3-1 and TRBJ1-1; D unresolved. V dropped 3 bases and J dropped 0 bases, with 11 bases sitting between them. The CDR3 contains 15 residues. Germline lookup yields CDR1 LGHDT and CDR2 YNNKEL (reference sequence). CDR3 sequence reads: CASSQIPALNTEAFF. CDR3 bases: TGTGCCAGCAGCCAGATCCCGGCCTTGAACACTGAAGCTTTCTTT.

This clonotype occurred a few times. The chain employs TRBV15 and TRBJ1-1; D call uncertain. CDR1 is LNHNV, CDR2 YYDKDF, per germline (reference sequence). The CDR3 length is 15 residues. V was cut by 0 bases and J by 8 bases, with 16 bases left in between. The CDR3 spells CATSREPAGNGEAFF. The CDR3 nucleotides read TGTGCCACCAGCAGAGAACCCGCTGGAAATGGAGAAGCTTTCTTT.

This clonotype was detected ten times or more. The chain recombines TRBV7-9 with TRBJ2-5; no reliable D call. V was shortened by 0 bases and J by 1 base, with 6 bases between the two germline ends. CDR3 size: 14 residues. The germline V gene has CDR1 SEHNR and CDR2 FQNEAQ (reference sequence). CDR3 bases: TGTGCCAGCAGCTTAGCATCTGGCCAAGAGACCCAGTACTTC. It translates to CASSLASGQETQYF. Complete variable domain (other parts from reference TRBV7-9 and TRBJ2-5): DTGVSQNPRHKITKRGQNVTFRCDPISEHNRLYWYRQTLGQGPEFLTYFQNEAQLEKSRLLSDRFSAERPKGSFSTLEIQRTEQGDSAMYLCASSLASGQETQYFGPGTRLLVL.

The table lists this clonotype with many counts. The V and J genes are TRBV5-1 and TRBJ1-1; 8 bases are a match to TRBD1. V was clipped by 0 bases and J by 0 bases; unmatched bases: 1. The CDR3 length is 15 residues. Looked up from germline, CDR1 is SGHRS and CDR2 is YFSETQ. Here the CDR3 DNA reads TGCGCCAGCAGCTTGGGACAGGGGATGAACACTGAAGCTTTCTTT. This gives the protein CASSLGQGMNTEAFF.

The CDR3 is CASSFGTLIDEQFF. The CDR3 nucleotides read TGTGCCAGCAGCTTCGGGACTCTGATCGATGAGCAGTTCTTC. J is TRBJ2-1 and V is TRBV7-6; a weak D match, TRBD2 (6 bases). Germline V gene sequence: CDR1 SGHVS, CDR2 FNYEAQ. CDR3 length equals 14 residues. V lost 3 bases and J lost 8, with 14 bases in between.

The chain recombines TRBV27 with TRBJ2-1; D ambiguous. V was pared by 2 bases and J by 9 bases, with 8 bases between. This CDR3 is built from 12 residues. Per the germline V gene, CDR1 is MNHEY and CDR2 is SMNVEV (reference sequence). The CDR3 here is CASSLGATEQFF. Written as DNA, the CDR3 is TGTGCCAGCAGTTTAGGAGCGACTGAGCAGTTCTTC.

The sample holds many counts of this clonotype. This chain's CDR3 is CSVEAGGETQYF. For the CDR3, the DNA is TGCAGCGTTGAGGCGGGGGGGGAGACCCAGTACTTC. V is TRBV29-1 and J is TRBJ2-5, with TRBD2 identical over 9 bases. V gave up 3 bases and J gave up 5 bases; unmatched junction bases: 1. From germline, CDR1 is SQVTM and CDR2 ANQGSEA. The length of the CDR3 is 12 residues.

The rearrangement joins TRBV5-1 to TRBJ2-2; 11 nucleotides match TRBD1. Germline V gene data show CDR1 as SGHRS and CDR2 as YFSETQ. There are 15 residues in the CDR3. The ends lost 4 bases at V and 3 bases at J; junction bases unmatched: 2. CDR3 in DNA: TGCGCCAGCAGCAAGGGACAGGGGGACACCGGGGAGCTGTTTTTT. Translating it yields CASSKGQGDTGELFF.

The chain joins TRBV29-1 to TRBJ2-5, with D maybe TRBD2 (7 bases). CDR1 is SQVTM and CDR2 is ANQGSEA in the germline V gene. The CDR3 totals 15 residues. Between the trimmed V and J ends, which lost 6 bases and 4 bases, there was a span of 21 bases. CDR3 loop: CSVASAGQRGETQYF. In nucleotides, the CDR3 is TGCAGCGTAGCTTCGGCTGGACAGCGGGGAGAGACCCAGTACTTC.

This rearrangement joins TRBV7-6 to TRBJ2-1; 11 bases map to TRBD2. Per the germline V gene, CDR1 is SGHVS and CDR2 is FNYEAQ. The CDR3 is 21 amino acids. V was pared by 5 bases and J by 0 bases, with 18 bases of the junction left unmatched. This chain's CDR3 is CASSPGGPDSGRAISYNEQFF. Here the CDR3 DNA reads TGTGCCAGCAGCCCAGGGGGGCCGGATAGCGGGAGGGCCATCTCCTACAATGAGCAGTTCTTC.